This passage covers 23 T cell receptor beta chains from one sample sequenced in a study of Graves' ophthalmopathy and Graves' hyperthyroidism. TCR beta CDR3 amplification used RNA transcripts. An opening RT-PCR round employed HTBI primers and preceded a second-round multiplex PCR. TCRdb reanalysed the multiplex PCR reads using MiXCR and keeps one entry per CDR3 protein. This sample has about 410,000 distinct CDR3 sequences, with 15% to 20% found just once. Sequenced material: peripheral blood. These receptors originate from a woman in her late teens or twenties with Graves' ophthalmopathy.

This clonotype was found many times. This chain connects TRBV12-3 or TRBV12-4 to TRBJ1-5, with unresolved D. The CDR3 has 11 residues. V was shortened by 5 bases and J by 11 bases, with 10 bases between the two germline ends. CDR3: CASSAGGAQHF. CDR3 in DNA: TGTGCCAGCAGTGCCGGAGGAGCCCAGCATTTT.

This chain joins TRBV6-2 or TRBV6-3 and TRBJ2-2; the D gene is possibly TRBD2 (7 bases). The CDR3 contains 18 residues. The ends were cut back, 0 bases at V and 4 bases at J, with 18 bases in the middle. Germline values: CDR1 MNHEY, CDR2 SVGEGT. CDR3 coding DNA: TGTGCCAGCAGTTACTCGATGGGGGGGGGGCTGACCACCGGGGAGCTGTTTTTT. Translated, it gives CASSYSMGGGLTTGELFF.

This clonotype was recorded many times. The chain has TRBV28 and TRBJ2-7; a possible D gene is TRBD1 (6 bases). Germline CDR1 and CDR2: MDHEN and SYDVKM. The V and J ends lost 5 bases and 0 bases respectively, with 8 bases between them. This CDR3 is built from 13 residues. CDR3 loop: CASSPGHSYEQYF. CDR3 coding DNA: TGTGCCAGCAGTCCGGGACACTCCTACGAGCAGTACTTC. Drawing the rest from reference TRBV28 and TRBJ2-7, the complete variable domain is DVKVTQSSRYLVKRTGEKVFLECVQDMDHENMFWYRQDPGLGLRLIYFSYDVKMKEKGDIPEGYSVSREKKERFSLILESASTNQTSMYLCASSPGHSYEQYFGPGTRLTVT.

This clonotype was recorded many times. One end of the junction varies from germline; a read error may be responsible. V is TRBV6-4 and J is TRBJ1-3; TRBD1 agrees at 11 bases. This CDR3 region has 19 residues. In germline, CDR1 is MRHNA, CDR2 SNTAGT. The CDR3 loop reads CASSPRTGGDWSFGNAIYF. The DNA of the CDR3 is TGTGCCAGCAGTCCCCGGACAGGGGGCGATTGGAGTTTTGGAAACGCCATATATTTT.

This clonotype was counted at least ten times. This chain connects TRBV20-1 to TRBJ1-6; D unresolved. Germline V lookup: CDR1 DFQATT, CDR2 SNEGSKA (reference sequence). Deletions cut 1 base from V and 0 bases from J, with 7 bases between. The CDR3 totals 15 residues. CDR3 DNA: TGCAGTGCTAGAGGGGCAGGCTCCTATAATTCACCCCTCCACTTT. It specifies CSARGAGSYNSPLHF.

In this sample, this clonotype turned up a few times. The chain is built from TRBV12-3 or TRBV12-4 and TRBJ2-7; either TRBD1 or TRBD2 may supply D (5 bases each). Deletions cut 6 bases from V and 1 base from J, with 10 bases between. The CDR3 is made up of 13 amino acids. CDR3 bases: TGTGCCAGCAGGAGGGACGTATCCTACGAGCAGTACTTC. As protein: CASRRDVSYEQYF.

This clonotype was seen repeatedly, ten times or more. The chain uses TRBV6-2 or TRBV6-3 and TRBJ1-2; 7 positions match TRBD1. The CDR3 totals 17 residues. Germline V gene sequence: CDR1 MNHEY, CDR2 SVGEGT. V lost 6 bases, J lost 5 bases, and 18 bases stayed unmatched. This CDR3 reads CASSPDRDAGRPYGYTF. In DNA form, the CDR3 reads TGTGCCAGCAGCCCTGACAGGGACGCAGGACGCCCGTATGGCTACACCTTC.

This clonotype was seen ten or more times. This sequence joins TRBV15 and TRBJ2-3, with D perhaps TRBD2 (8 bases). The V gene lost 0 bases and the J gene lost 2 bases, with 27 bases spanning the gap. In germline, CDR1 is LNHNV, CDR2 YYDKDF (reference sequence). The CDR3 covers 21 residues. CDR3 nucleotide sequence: TGTGCCACCAGCAGAGAACATCCTAGCGGGCTCTCGAGGGGGCTCACAGATACGCAGTATTTT. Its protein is CATSREHPSGLSRGLTDTQYF.

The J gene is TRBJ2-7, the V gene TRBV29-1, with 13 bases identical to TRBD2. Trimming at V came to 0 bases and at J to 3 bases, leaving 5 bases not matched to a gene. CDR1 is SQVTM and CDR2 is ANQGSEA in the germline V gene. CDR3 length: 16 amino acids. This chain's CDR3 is CSVEEGLAGHIYEQYF. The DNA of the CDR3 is TGCAGCGTTGAAGAGGGACTAGCGGGACATATCTACGAGCAGTACTTC.

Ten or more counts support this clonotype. CDR3 sequence reads: CACLTGEDSPLHF. The DNA of the CDR3 is TGTGCCTGCCTTACGGGGGAGGATTCACCCCTCCACTTT. This chain connects TRBV30 to TRBJ1-6, with D perhaps TRBD1 (5 bases). This CDR3 is built from 13 residues. V was trimmed by 6 bases and J by 8 bases, leaving 14 bases between them. Looked up from germline, CDR1 is GTSNPN and CDR2 is SVGIG (reference sequence). Full variable domain (missing parts from reference TRBV30 and TRBJ1-6): SQTIHQWPATLVQPVGSPLSLECTVEGTSNPNLYWYRQAAGRGLQLLFYSVGIGQISSEVPQNLSASRPQDRQFILSSKKLLLSDSGFYLCACLTGEDSPLHFGNGTRLTVT.

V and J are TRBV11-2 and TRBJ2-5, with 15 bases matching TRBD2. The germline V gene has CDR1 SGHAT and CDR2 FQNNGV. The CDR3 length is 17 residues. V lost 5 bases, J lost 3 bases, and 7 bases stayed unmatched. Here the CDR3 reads CASSQTGLAGGKETQYF. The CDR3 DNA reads TGTGCCAGCAGCCAGACGGGACTAGCGGGGGGAAAAGAGACCCAGTACTTC.

The DNA for the CDR3 is TGCAGTGCCAACCCCCCCCCGCCAGGGCCACAAGAGACCCAGTACTTC. Translating gives CSANPPPPGPQETQYF. The chain uses TRBV20-1 and TRBJ2-5; TRBD1 is a possible D gene (5 bases). Germline V gives CDR1 DFQATT, CDR2 SNEGSKA (reference sequence). The V gene lost 6 bases and the J gene lost 2 bases, with 22 bases spanning the gap. The CDR3 has 16 residues.

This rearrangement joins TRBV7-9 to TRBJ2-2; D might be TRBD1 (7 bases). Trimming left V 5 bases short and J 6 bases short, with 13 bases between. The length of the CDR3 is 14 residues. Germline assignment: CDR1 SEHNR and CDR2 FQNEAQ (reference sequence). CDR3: CASSTAGGSGELFF. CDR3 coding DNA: TGTGCCAGCAGCACCGCAGGGGGGTCCGGGGAGCTGTTTTTT.

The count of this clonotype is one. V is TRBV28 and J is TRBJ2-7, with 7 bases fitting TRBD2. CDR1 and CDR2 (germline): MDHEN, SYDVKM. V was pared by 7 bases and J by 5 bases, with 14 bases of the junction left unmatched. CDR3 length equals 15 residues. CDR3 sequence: CASTPREGPPHEQYF. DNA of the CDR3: TGTGCCAGCACCCCTAGGGAGGGCCCACCCCACGAGCAGTACTTC.

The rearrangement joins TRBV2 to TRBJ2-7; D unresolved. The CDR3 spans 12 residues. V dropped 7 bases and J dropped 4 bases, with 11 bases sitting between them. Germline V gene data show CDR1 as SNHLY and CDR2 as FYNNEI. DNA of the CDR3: TGTGCCAGCATTTTCGGGTTATACGAGCAGTACTTC. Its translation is CASIFGLYEQYF. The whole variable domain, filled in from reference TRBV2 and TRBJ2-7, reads EPEVTQTPSHQVTQMGQEVILRCVPISNHLYFYWYRQILGQKVEFLVSFYNNEISEKSEIFDDQFSVERPDGSNFTLKIRSTKLEDSAMYFCASIFGLYEQYFGPGTRLTVT.

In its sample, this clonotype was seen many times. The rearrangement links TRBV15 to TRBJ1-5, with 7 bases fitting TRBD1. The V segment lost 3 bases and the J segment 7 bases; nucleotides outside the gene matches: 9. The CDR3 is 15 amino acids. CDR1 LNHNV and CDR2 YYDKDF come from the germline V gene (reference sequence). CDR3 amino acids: CATSRGRQGRQPQHF. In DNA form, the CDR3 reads TGTGCCACCAGCAGGGGGAGACAGGGAAGACAGCCCCAGCATTTT.

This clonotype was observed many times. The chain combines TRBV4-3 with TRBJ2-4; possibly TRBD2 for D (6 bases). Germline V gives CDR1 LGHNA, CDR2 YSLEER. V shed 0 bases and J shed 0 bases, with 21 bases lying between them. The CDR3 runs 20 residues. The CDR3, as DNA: TGCGCCAGCAGCCAAGAGATTGGGGGGAGTCAACATATAGCCAAAAACATTCAGTACTTC. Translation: CASSQEIGGSQHIAKNIQYF.

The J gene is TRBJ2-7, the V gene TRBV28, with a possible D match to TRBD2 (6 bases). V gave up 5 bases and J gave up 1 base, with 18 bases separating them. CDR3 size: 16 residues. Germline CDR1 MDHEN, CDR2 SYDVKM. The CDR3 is CASSPTFGGRSYEQYF. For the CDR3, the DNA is TGTGCCAGCAGTCCCACTTTTGGAGGGAGGTCCTACGAGCAGTACTTC.

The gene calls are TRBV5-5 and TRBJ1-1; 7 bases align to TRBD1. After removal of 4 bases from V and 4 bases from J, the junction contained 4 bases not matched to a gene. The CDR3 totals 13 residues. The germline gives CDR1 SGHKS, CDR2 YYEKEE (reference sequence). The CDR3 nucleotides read TGTGCCAGCAGCGCGGACAGGTCCACTGAAGCTTTCTTT. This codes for CASSADRSTEAFF.

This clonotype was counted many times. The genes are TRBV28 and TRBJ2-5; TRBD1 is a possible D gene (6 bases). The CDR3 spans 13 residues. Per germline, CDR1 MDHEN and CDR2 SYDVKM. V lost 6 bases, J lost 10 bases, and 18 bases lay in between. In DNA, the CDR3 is TGTGCCAGCAGCCGGGACAACTCTGAGGGCCAGTACTTC. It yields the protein CASSRDNSEGQYF.

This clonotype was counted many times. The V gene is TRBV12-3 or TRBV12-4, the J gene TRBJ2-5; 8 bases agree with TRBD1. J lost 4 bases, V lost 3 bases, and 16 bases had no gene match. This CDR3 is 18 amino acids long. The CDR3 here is CASSFRRNRQGLSETQYF. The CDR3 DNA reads TGTGCCAGCAGTTTCAGAAGGAACCGACAGGGGTTGTCAGAGACCCAGTACTTC.

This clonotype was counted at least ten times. The DNA for the CDR3 is TGTGCCAGCAGCCTCTATAGCGACTGGAACTACGAGCAGTACTTC. Amino acid sequence: CASSLYSDWNYEQYF. The chain couples TRBV28 to TRBJ2-7, with D possibly matching TRBD2 (5 bases). The germline V gene encodes CDR1 MDHEN and CDR2 SYDVKM. This CDR3 contains 15 residues. V lost 6 bases and J 3 bases, leaving 18 bases between the germline ends.

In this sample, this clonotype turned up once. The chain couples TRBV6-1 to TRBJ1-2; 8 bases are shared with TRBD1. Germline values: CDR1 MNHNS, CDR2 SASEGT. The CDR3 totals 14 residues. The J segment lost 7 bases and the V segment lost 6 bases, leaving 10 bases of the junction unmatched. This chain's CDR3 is CASREDRVGFGYTF. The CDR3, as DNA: TGTGCCAGCAGAGAGGACAGGGTGGGTTTTGGCTACACCTTC.